This T cell receptor beta chain was sequenced during a study of blood T cell repertoires in COVID-19. Study information: T cells, B-cell-depleted T cells, or PBMCs supplied cDNA or gDNA.

Per the study methods: For nucleated cells, counts were estimated from reference gene primer amplification. Clones were sequenced by immunoSEQ multiplex PCR, and TCRdb holds only the in-frame ones, with some missing. That table furnishes V, J and clone size, whereas the DNA furnished D and trimming. The data hold over 400,000 clones, with roughly 88% observed a single time. CDR1 and CDR2 from the germline V gene are PRHDT and FYEKMQ (reference sequence). The germline V and J ends were trimmed by 0 bases and 3 bases, with 12 bases remaining between them. The CDR3 covers 15 residues. Sequencing used peripheral blood. The TCR comes from a human donor in a cohort sampled during active COVID-19. The rearrangement joins TRBV13 to TRBJ2-7, with D possibly being TRBD2 (5 bases). This CDR3 reads CASSLGGSEFYEQYF. The CDR3 nucleotides are TGTGCCAGCAGCTTAGGGGGGAGCGAATTCTACGAGCAGTACTTC.